Listed here is a single TCR beta chain. Its recognized antigen is unknown. Base quality data are lacking; no much larger clone is found one base away. The immunoSEQ hsTCRB kit was used to amplify TCR beta chains from the genomic DNA. TCR beta libraries were sequenced on an Illumina MiSeq instrument by the immunoSEQ service. The paper's processing steps were these. Analysis of the repertoire data was performed with the immunoSEQ Analyzer. TCRdb's version of the immuneACCESS table is confined to in-frame rearrangements and falls short of the full clone set. An unresolved V gene accounts for under half of the shortfall where checked; the remainder is of unknown origin. The V and J calls and the clone size are those of that table, but D and trimming were determined from the DNA. A total of fewer than 85,000 clones appear in this sample, approximately 90% of them only once. The top ten constitute roughly 5% of the sample.

Based on the germline V gene (reference sequence), the CDR1 and CDR2 sequences are MNHEY and SMNVEV. V and J are truncated by 2 bases and 8 bases respectively, leaving an intervening sequence of 14 bases. The CDR3 spans 14 residues, from the cysteine through the phenylalanine. The sequence is cut down to CDR3 DNA, 42 bases in frame from base 1. Vitiligo was considered stable when no change in lesions had been observed over the previous 6 months. To count as stable, patients also needed to show no confetti depigmentation, which is a clinical sign of active vitiligo. Patients who had been treated within the previous three months were excluded. PBMCs were isolated from heparinized blood by Ficoll density gradient centrifugation and were subsequently flash-frozen. The sample comes from a study of resident and recirculating memory T cells in vitiligo listed by TCRdb under 2018. Study-wide context: The study took epidermis from shave biopsies of two lesional and two nonlesional sites, plus PBMCs, from each of a few stable vitiligo patients for TCR beta sequencing. Without any cell sorting, samples were homogenized immediately before genomic DNA was extracted using the Qiagen DNeasy Blood & Tissue Kit. The human TCR beta sequencing was designed to test whether specific clones found in lesional vitiligo skin differed from the clones found in nonlesional skin and in blood.

Results the study describes overall, beyond this receptor: Mechanistic studies in the future are needed to assess how much the detected T cell clones and the human Trm pools versus Tcm pools each contribute. Even within a single patient, overlap and correlation analysis found no significant repertoire overlap between any biopsies apart from each lesion compared with itself. No unique dominant TCR clone was detected, and variation in clonality was observed among vitiligo lesions. TCR sequences were not conserved across biopsy sites or patients, suggesting that different T cell clones infiltrate different lesions, described as private specificity.

This TCR was recovered from a male donor with vitiligo. This receptor chain uses TRBV27 and TRBJ2-3, with no confidently assigned D gene. Specimen: blood. CDR3 sequence: CASSLAARYVTQYF. The bases read TGTGCCAGCAGTTTAGCGGCCCGATATGTTACGCAGTATTTT.